This T cell receptor beta chain was sequenced in a study of CD8 T cells in ankylosing spondylitis. Whole-study findings and limits: Among TCR beta sequences, a motif of eight highly homologous variants appeared characteristic of ankylosing spondylitis blood. Clones linked to disease were reported to show significant enrichment in matched ankylosing spondylitis synovial fluid.

V lost 2 bases, J lost 9 bases, and 14 bases lay in between. In germline, CDR1 is MGHRA, CDR2 YSYEKL. The CDR3 runs to 14 residues. This clonotype was counted ten times or more. What it binds is unknown. TCRdb called the 5' RACE reads again in MiXCR, with one record for every CDR3 protein. This sample yields around 280,000 distinct CDR3 sequences, of which 15% to 20% are seen a single time; around 8% belongs to the top ten. The clonotype originates from a male donor with ankylosing spondylitis or in good health (not recorded which). Sequenced input: blood, either unsorted or a sorted T cell fraction (not recorded which). The genes are TRBV4-1 and TRBJ2-1, with D maybe TRBD2 (5 bases). The CDR3 DNA is TGCGCCAGCAGCCAATCCACGATCCGGGGTGAGCAGTTCTTC. This gives the protein CASSQSTIRGEQFF.